Given below is one T cell receptor (beta chain) in context. The CDR3 has 20 amino acids. From germline, CDR1 is LNHDA and CDR2 SQIVND (reference sequence). With 2 bases clipped from V and 6 bases from J, the junction kept 24 bases outside the gene matches. Researchers ran the PCR with 60 Vbeta and 13 Jbeta primers. Clones were read by immunoSEQ multiplex PCR, and TCRdb kept only the in-frame ones, dropping some. The sample shows about 190,000 clones, around 87% of them seen only once. This record comes from a study of cytomegalovirus exposure and HLA in healthy donors. The specimen was PBMCs. This chain connects TRBV19 to TRBJ2-7; 8 bases map to TRBD1. The source is a man aged 25 to 40 in good health and CMV-seronegative. CDR3 nucleotides: TGTGCCAGTAGTATAAGGGCTATGGGGACAGGTCTCCACTACCCCGTCGAGCAGTACTTC. Protein: CASSIRAMGTGLHYPVEQYF.